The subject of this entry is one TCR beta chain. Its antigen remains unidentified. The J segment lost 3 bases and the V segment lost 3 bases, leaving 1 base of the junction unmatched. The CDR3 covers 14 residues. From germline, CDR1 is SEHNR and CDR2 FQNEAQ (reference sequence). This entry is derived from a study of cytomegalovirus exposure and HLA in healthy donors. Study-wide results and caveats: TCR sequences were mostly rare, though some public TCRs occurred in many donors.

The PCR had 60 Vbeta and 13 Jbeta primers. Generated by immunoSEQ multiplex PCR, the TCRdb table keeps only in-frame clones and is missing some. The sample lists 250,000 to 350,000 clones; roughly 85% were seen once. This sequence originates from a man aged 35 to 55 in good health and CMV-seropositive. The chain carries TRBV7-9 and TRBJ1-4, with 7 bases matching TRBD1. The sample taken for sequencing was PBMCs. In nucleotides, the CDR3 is TGTGCCAGCAGCTTGGGACAGTCTAATGAAAAACTGTTTTTT. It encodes CASSLGQSNEKLFF.